The sequence of this T cell receptor beta chain was determined in a study of blood T cell repertoires in COVID-19. Across the whole study: Samples of COVID-19 (acute and convalescent) were obtained from the United States, Italy and Spain. In each case, the material was cDNA or gDNA derived from T cells, B-cell-depleted T cells, or PBMCs.

Trimming removed 1 base from V and 0 bases from J; junction bases left unmatched: 3. The germline V gene encodes CDR1 SGHTA and CDR2 FQGNSA. The CDR3 covers 16 residues. As handled by the study authors: Amplifying reference gene primers gave estimates of nucleated cell counts. Clones were read by immunoSEQ multiplex PCR, and TCRdb kept only the in-frame ones, dropping some. The DNA was the basis for D and trimming; V, J and clone size are from that table. The data contain roughly 180,000 clones, about three quarters of them singletons. The specimen was peripheral blood. The receptor comes from a woman aged 45-59 years with active or convalescent COVID-19. The V gene is TRBV7-2, the J gene TRBJ2-3; 8 bases align to TRBD2. CDR3 nucleotides: TGTGCCAGCAGCTTAGAAGCGGGGGCTAGCACAGATACGCAGTATTTT. It specifies CASSLEAGASTDTQYF.